This T cell receptor (beta chain) appears in the sequencing data of a study of T cell repertoires in cytomegalovirus infection. Study-level results: Cumulative public TCR beta family frequency identified carriers of CMV plus the relevant HLA.

MiXCR was run by TCRdb on the reads, yielding one entry per CDR3 protein. Of about 570,000 distinct CDR3 sequences listed, 40% are singletons. Comments on this clonotype: Its antigen is undetermined.

The CDR3 consists of 18 residues. V dropped 0 bases and J dropped 6; count of bases not matched to a gene: 14. Germline CDR1 is SGHNT and CDR2 is YENEEA. This specimen consisted of cultured PBMCs, obtained from culture after CMV antigen stimulation. This TCR was sampled from a human donor in good health (CMV status not recorded). Some clones in this sample may be carry-over from other donors' samples. The V call is TRBV11-3, the J call TRBJ2-1, with 7 bases aligning to TRBD1. CDR3 bases: TGTGCCAGCAGCTTAGAGTTTGCACAGGGGTTGATCGGCAATGAGCAGTTCTTC. Its translation: CASSLEFAQGLIGNEQFF. The full variable domain, in which reference TRBV11-3 and TRBJ2-1 provide the parts outside the CDR3, is EAGVVQSPRYKIIEKKQPVAFWCNPISGHNTLYWYLQNLGQGPELLIRYENEEAVDDSQLPKDRFSAERLKGVDSTLKIQPAELGDSAVYLCASSLEFAQGLIGNEQFFGPGTRLTVL.